The clone carrying this TCR beta chain was found many times. Its target is unknown. This entry is derived from a study of T cells in Graves' hyperthyroidism and ophthalmopathy. Findings of the study overall: Ophthalmopathy and stable hyperthyroidism were told apart by a 13 V-J model.

Criteria for exclusion of patients were uncontrolled infection, other autoimmune disease, pregnancy or lactation. PBMCs were derived from 10 ml fresh peripheral blood. Using RNA transcripts as the source, TCR beta CDR3 regions were amplified. Primed by the HTBI set, a first-round RT-PCR was run on the TCR CDR3. TCRdb re-called the multiplex PCR reads through MiXCR, storing one row per CDR3 protein. The sample has approximately 740,000 distinct CDR3 sequences; 14% are singletons. The TCR sequence derives from a woman in her late teens or twenties with Graves' hyperthyroidism. Sequences were obtained from blood.

The CDR3 loop reads CASSFGQGRTEAFF. CDR3 nucleotides: TGTGCCAGCTCGTTTGGACAGGGTCGTACTGAAGCTTTCTTT. The rearrangement joins TRBV18 to TRBJ1-1; 8 nucleotides line up with TRBD1. V shed 6 bases and J 5 bases; nucleotides not matched to a gene: 8. This CDR3 has 14 amino acids. CDR1 is KGHSH and CDR2 is LQKENI in the germline V gene.